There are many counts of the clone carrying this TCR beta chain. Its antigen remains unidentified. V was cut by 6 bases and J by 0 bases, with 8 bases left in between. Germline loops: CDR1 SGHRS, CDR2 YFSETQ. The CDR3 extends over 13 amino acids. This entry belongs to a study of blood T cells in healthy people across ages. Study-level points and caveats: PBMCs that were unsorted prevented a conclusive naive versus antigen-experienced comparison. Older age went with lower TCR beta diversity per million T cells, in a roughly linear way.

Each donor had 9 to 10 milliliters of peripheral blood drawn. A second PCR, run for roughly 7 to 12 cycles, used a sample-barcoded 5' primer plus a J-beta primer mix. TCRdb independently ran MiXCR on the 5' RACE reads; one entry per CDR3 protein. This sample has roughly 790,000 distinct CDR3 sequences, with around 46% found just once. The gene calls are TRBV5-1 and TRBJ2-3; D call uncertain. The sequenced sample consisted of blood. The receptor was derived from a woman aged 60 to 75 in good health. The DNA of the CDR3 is TGCGCCAGCATCGGGCAAAGCACAGATACGCAGTATTTT. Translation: CASIGQSTDTQYF.